Below are 31 T cell receptor beta chains sequenced from a single sample in a study of CXCR3-negative and CXCR3-positive naive CD8 T cells. Researchers prepared the TRB cDNA libraries using 5' RACE with UMI labels. Following a re-call of the 5' RACE reads, TCRdb has one entry per CDR3 protein and lacks DNA. The table lists 130,000 to 150,000 distinct CDR3 sequences. For these receptors, no antigen is known. Findings and limits, study-wide: The TRB CDR3s that CXCR3-positive naive cells carried were more hydrophobic than those of CXCR3-negative naive cells.

Sequenced input: naive CXCR3+ CD8+ T cells from blood. The subset: CD45RO-CCR7+CD27+CD95- naive CD8+ T cells expressing CXCR3 (TNR3+). Receptors originate from a human donor in good health. Some clones in this sample may be carry-over from other donors' samples.

The chain uses TRBV12-1 and TRBJ1-2. TRBV12-1 is an annotated pseudogene. This CDR3 has 12 residues. The chain's CDR3 is CASSFCWYGYTF.

The chain uses TRBV5-1 and TRBJ1-1. The CDR3 runs 13 residues. Germline V gene data show CDR1 as SGHRS and CDR2 as YFSETQ. CDR3 residues: CASTATGNTEAFF.

The chain has TRBV28 and TRBJ2-7. Germline lookup yields CDR1 MDHEN and CDR2 SYDVKM. The CDR3 is made up of 13 amino acids. CDR3 amino acids: CASSRGVSYEQYF.

This chain uses TRBV9 with TRBJ2-7. Per germline, CDR1 SGDLS and CDR2 YYNGEE. CDR3 length: 11 amino acids. The CDR3 region is CASSIFNEQYF.

The V gene is TRBV6-5, the J gene TRBJ2-3; TCRdb's D call, TRBD2, is unchecked because there is no DNA. This CDR3 spans 15 amino acids. Germline CDR1 is MNHEY and CDR2 is SVGAGI. The CDR3 region is CASSPGTSGSDTQYF.

CDR3 amino acids: CASSWSFRPDTQYF. The chain recombines TRBV5-6 with TRBJ2-3. This CDR3 is built from 14 residues. Germline V CDR1 and CDR2: SGHDT, YYEEEE.

The chain carries TRBV6-5 and TRBJ2-3. Germline V lookup: CDR1 MNHEY, CDR2 SVGAGI. The CDR3 runs 14 residues. CDR3 residues: CASRSLTGIDTQYF.

This rearrangement joins TRBV20-1 to TRBJ2-7; TCRdb's D call of TRBD2 is untestable without DNA. Germline V lookup: CDR1 DFQATT, CDR2 SNEGSKA (reference sequence). There are 13 residues in the CDR3. CDR3 region: CSARASGSDEQYF.

The chain employs TRBV15 and TRBJ2-4; TCRdb selects TRBD2, and the lack of DNA leaves this call unchecked. The CDR3 covers 17 residues. The germline CDR1 and CDR2 sequences are LNHNV and YYDKDF (reference sequence). The chain's CDR3 is CATSTSLSGRLGNIQYF.

The rearrangement uses TRBV29-1 and TRBJ1-1; the D gene TCRdb calls, TRBD1, cannot be checked with no DNA. This CDR3 comprises 13 residues. Germline V CDR1 and CDR2: SQVTM, ANQGSEA. CDR3 in amino acids: CSALEGQGTEAFF.

CDR3: CSVDQGATDTQYF. The rearrangement joins TRBV29-1 to TRBJ2-3; TCRdb lists TRBD1, though no DNA is available to test this call. Germline loops: CDR1 SQVTM, CDR2 ANQGSEA. CDR3 length: 13 residues.

The rearrangement links TRBV27 to TRBJ2-7; the D call from TCRdb, TRBD2, cannot be confirmed without DNA. The CDR3 is made up of 15 amino acids. Germline V gives CDR1 MNHEY, CDR2 SMNVEV (reference sequence). CDR3 sequence: CASSPLALSPYEQYF.

The CDR3: CSVNGQGNTEAFF. This sequence joins TRBV29-1 and TRBJ1-1; TCRdb gives TRBD1 as the D gene, but with no DNA this cannot be confirmed. The CDR3 contains 13 residues. In germline, CDR1 is SQVTM, CDR2 ANQGSEA.

This rearrangement joins TRBV20-1 to TRBJ2-1; the D call from TCRdb, TRBD2, cannot be confirmed without DNA. This CDR3 has 13 amino acids. Germline CDR1 is DFQATT and CDR2 is SNEGSKA (reference sequence). CDR3 residues: CSVEGLGSNEQFF.

The rearrangement uses TRBV5-6 and TRBJ2-1; TCRdb picks TRBD2, but there is no DNA to check that call. This CDR3 has 15 amino acids. Per the germline V gene, CDR1 is SGHDT and CDR2 is YYEEEE. The CDR3: CASSLFSGRANEQFF.

This chain uses TRBV29-1 with TRBJ1-2. This CDR3 spans 17 amino acids. CDR1 and CDR2 from the germline V gene are SQVTM and ANQGSEA. Here the CDR3 reads CSVEDPTSRSVDYGYTF.

V and J are TRBV18 and TRBJ1-1; TCRdb designates TRBD1, a call that cannot be tested without DNA. The CDR3 runs to 15 residues. CDR1 is KGHSH and CDR2 is LQKENI in the germline V gene. CDR3 residues: CASSTGQGPNTEAFF. The full variable domain, its missing parts supplied by reference TRBV18 and TRBJ1-1, is NAGVMQNPRHLVRRRGQEARLRCSPMKGHSHVYWYRQLPEEGLKFMVYLQKENIIDESGMPKERFSAEFPKEGPSILRIQQVVRGDSAAYFCASSTGQGPNTEAFFGQGTRLTVV.

V and J are TRBV2 and TRBJ2-3; the D call from TCRdb, TRBD2, cannot be confirmed without DNA. The CDR3 has 14 residues. Germline CDR1 reads SNHLY; CDR2 reads FYNNEI. This CDR3 is CASSSDTSGGTQYF.

The chain recombines TRBV5-1 with TRBJ2-1; as DNA is missing, the TRBD1 call by TCRdb cannot be tested. The CDR3 has 16 residues. Germline V gene data show CDR1 as SGHRS and CDR2 as YFSETQ. This CDR3 is CASSFMGGQSHNEQFF.

The J gene is TRBJ1-1, the V gene TRBV28. Germline V lookup: CDR1 MDHEN, CDR2 SYDVKM. The CDR3 is 14 amino acids. The CDR3 region is CASRPTKMNTEAFF. The full variable domain, in which reference TRBV28 and TRBJ1-1 provide the parts outside the CDR3, is DVKVTQSSRYLVKRTGEKVFLECVQDMDHENMFWYRQDPGLGLRLIYFSYDVKMKEKGDIPEGYSVSREKKERFSLILESASTNQTSMYLCASRPTKMNTEAFFGQGTRLTVV.

This sequence joins TRBV30 and TRBJ2-7; the TRBD1 assignment by TCRdb is unverifiable without DNA. Germline V gene data show CDR1 as GTSNPN and CDR2 as SVGIG (reference sequence). The CDR3 runs to 13 residues. The CDR3 is CAWSPGLNYEQYF. The full variable domain, in which reference TRBV30 and TRBJ2-7 provide the parts outside the CDR3, is SQTIHQWPATLVQPVGSPLSLECTVEGTSNPNLYWYRQAAGRGLQLLFYSVGIGQISSEVPQNLSASRPQDRQFILSSKKLLLSDSGFYLCAWSPGLNYEQYFGPGTRLTVT.

The chain is built from TRBV28 and TRBJ2-7; TCRdb's assignment of TRBD1 cannot be checked, as there is no DNA. CDR1 MDHEN and CDR2 SYDVKM come from the germline V gene. This CDR3 has 15 residues. CDR3: CASSSDREISYEQYF.

The chain recombines TRBV28 with TRBJ2-1; absent DNA, TCRdb's TRBD1 call cannot be checked. The CDR3 consists of 17 residues. Germline-derived CDR1 and CDR2 are MDHEN and SYDVKM. The CDR3 sequence is CASSFPRGRRMYNEQFF.

V is TRBV7-2 and J is TRBJ1-1; as DNA is missing, the TRBD1 call by TCRdb cannot be tested. This CDR3 contains 16 residues. CDR1 SGHTA and CDR2 FQGNSA come from the germline V gene. CDR3 residues: CASSSHPKGWDTEAFF. Using reference TRBV7-2 and TRBJ1-1 for the parts outside the CDR3, the full variable domain is GAGVSQSPSNKVTEKGKDVELRCDPISGHTALYWYRQSLGQGLEFLIYFQGNSAPDKSGLPSDRFSAERTGGSVSTLTIQRTQQEDSAVYLCASSSHPKGWDTEAFFGQGTRLTVV.

The chain has TRBV12-3 or TRBV12-4 and TRBJ2-7; without DNA, the TCRdb call of TRBD1 cannot be checked. The CDR3 loop spans 13 amino acids. CDR3 residues: CASSLFMGEEQYF.

The rearrangement links TRBV29-1 to TRBJ2-7. The CDR3 loop spans 14 amino acids. Per germline, CDR1 SQVTM and CDR2 ANQGSEA. This CDR3 is CSVEGQVDSYEQYF.

The V and J genes are TRBV7-9 and TRBJ2-1; without DNA, the TCRdb call of TRBD2 cannot be checked. There are 12 residues in the CDR3. Germline V gene sequence: CDR1 SEHNR, CDR2 FQNEAQ (reference sequence). The CDR3 sequence is CASILGENEQFF.

V and J are TRBV7-7 and TRBJ2-1; the D call of TRBD2 rests on TCRdb alone, since no DNA is present to check it. CDR3 length equals 16 residues. Germline V gene sequence: CDR1 SSHAT, CDR2 FNYEAQ (reference sequence). The chain's CDR3 is CASSLAVGSGNSEQFF.

This chain's CDR3 is CASSPRAWGAANEKLFF. The J gene is TRBJ1-4, the V gene TRBV7-9; there is no DNA to check the TCRdb D call of TRBD1. This CDR3 spans 17 amino acids. Germline lookup yields CDR1 SEHNR and CDR2 FQNEAQ (reference sequence).

The chain couples TRBV10-3 to TRBJ1-1. Germline assignment: CDR1 ENHRY and CDR2 SYGVKD. The CDR3 covers 15 residues. The CDR3 loop reads CAISDKWGGDTEAFF.

The V and J genes are TRBV20-1 and TRBJ2-2; TCRdb returns TRBD1, unconfirmable since there is no DNA. CDR1 is DFQATT and CDR2 is SNEGSKA in the germline V gene (reference sequence). This CDR3 spans 15 amino acids. CDR3 region: CSAREGQNFAGELFF.